The source of this T cell receptor beta chain is a study of early T cells in non-severe SARS-CoV-2 infection. V shed 7 bases and J shed 0 bases, with 12 bases lying between them. Germline V gene sequence: CDR1 SQVTM, CDR2 ANQGSEA. CDR3 length equals 13 residues. Individual cDNA molecules received unique molecular identifiers. TCRdb processed the 5' RACE reads anew with MiXCR; each CDR3 protein has one entry. The top ten clones hold roughly 8.3% of a sample with just over 65,000 distinct CDR3 sequences, under 15% of them seen once. Broader study findings: Matching results from VDJdb favored anti-spike CD8 responses, leaving private and CD4 specificities undetected.

Points on this clonotype: Its antigen is not known.

This receptor was taken from an adult who was a healthcare worker with PCR-confirmed SARS-CoV-2 infection or an uninfected control (not recorded which). This chain links TRBV29-1 with TRBJ1-2, with D perhaps matching TRBD1 (6 bases). Sequencing used whole blood. CDR3 sequence: CSDDRTANYGYTF. The DNA for the CDR3 is TGCAGCGATGACAGGACAGCTAACTATGGCTACACCTTC.